The sequence of this TCR beta chain was determined in a study of cytomegalovirus exposure and HLA in healthy donors. PCR used 60 Vbeta primers and 13 Jbeta primers. The table came from immunoSEQ multiplex PCR; TCRdb's copy has only in-frame clones and leaves some out. The data hold 85,000 to 100,000 clones, with roughly 80% observed a single time. The length of the CDR3 is 13 residues. The germline V gene has CDR1 MGHRA and CDR2 YSYEKL. Trimming pared 3 bases from V and 6 bases from J, leaving 11 bases between. This clone occurred once. The source is a man aged 50 to 60 in good health and CMV-seropositive. Sequencing was performed on PBMCs. V gene TRBV4-1 combines with J gene TRBJ1-1; perhaps TRBD1 as D (6 bases). The CDR3 sequence is CASSHQDSSEAFF. The CDR3 nucleotides read TGCGCCAGCAGCCACCAGGACAGTTCTGAAGCTTTCTTT.